In its sample, the clone carrying this TCR beta chain was seen once. Its antigen is currently unknown. The junction departs from the called germline gene at one end, perhaps through a read error. The data were obtained in a study of shared clonotypes between healthy human individuals. Findings and caveats of the study: For sorted subsets, rarefaction showed incomplete sequencing despite large depth. Sequencing depth was expected to affect clonotype sharing among donors.

This CDR3 has 13 residues. Germline V gene lookup returns CDR1 MNHNS and CDR2 SASEGT. The repertoire was sequenced with immunoSEQ multiplex PCR; TCRdb's copy has only in-frame clones and lacks some. In the table there are millions of clones, approximately 95% of which are singletons. Material for sequencing was naive CD4+ T cells from PBMCs. As to subset: CD45RA+ positively selected. J is TRBJ2-3 and V is TRBV6-1; no firm D call. This TCR derives from a man younger than 35 in good health. Some clones in this sample may be carry-over from other donors' samples. The CDR3 reads CASSRPPPDTQYF. CDR3 sequence (DNA): TGTGCTAGCAGTAGGCCTCCCCCAGATACGCAGTATTTT.